The 21 T cell receptor beta chains in this list originate from one sample, sequenced in a study of T cell responses to AZD1222 COVID-19 vaccine. Profiling relied on immunoSEQ multiplex PCR, and the TCRdb table lists in-frame clones only, not all of them. The table records 100,000 to 130,000 clones, around 90% of them present only once. The specimen comprised peripheral blood, sampled on day 0 of AZD1222 vaccination. These TCRs come from an adult in good health.

The genes are TRBV27 and TRBJ1-5; maybe TRBD1 (5 bases). The CDR3 is made up of 15 amino acids. V shed 4 bases and J shed 0 bases, with 10 bases lying between them. CDR1 MNHEY and CDR2 SMNVEV come from the germline V gene (reference sequence). CDR3 nucleotide sequence: TGTGCCAGCAGTTGGGACGGGATTAGCAATCAGCCCCAGCATTTT. Translated, it gives CASSWDGISNQPQHF.

The chain has TRBV14 and TRBJ2-2, with D perhaps matching TRBD2 (5 bases). Germline CDR1 SGHDN, CDR2 FVKESK. V lost 1 base to trimming and J lost 7 bases, with 10 bases between them. The CDR3 extends over 14 amino acids. The chain's CDR3 is CASSQARRGGELFF. CDR3 coding DNA: TGTGCCAGCAGCCAAGCGCGCCGGGGCGGGGAGCTGTTTTTT.

The chain recombines TRBV6-5 with TRBJ1-2, with D possibly TRBD1 on 6 matching bases. Trimming removed 7 bases from V and 2 bases from J, with 17 bases in between. Germline lookup yields CDR1 MNHEY and CDR2 SVGAGI. CDR3 length: 15 amino acids. The CDR3 is CASTWTETGNYGYTF. CDR3 bases: TGTGCCAGCACCTGGACAGAAACCGGGAACTATGGCTACACCTTC.

The chain carries TRBV4-3 and TRBJ1-4; possibly TRBD1 for D (5 bases). Germline values: CDR1 LGHNA, CDR2 YSLEER. Trimming stripped 0 bases from V and 7 bases from J, with 12 bases between. The CDR3 contains 15 residues. The CDR3 nucleotides are TGCGCCAGCAGCCAAGATCGGGACGGAGTTGAAAAACTGTTTTTT. Amino acids: CASSQDRDGVEKLFF.

The J gene is TRBJ1-5, the V gene TRBV11-3; D is possibly TRBD1 (5 bases). Per the germline V gene, CDR1 is SGHNT and CDR2 is YENEEA. V was trimmed by 2 bases and J by 5 bases, leaving 13 bases between them. The CDR3 is made up of 15 amino acids. In nucleotides, the CDR3 is TGTGCCAGCAGCTTATTTCGGGGGATTTATCAGCCCCAGCATTTT. Translation gives CASSLFRGIYQPQHF.

The V and J genes are TRBV9 and TRBJ2-2; TRBD2 matches at 7 bases. The V and J ends lost 6 bases and 7 bases, in that order; junction bases with no gene match: 12. Germline loops: CDR1 SGDLS, CDR2 YYNGEE. CDR3 length equals 15 residues. CDR3 bases: TGTGCCAGCAACCCCTCGGGGGGTGCTAACGGGGAGCTGTTTTTT. This translates into CASNPSGGANGELFF.

This clone was observed many times. The genes are TRBV19 and TRBJ2-3; 8 bases agree with TRBD2. This CDR3 comprises 14 residues. V lost 10 bases and J lost 4; bases outside the gene matches: 10. Germline V gene lookup returns CDR1 LNHDA and CDR2 SQIVND (reference sequence). DNA of the CDR3: TGTGCCACGACTAGCGCCGCAGGTCCAGATACGCAGTATTTT. Translation gives CATTSAAGPDTQYF.

The genes are TRBV3-1 (or the pseudogene TRBV3-2) and TRBJ2-5; no reliable D call. This CDR3 region has 15 residues. CDR1 is LGHDT and CDR2 is YNNKEL in the germline V gene (reference sequence). V lost 3 bases, J lost 0 bases, and 11 bases lay in between. The CDR3 bases are TGTGCCAGCAGCCAGGGGTCGCTGTACCAAGAGACCCAGTACTTC. As protein: CASSQGSLYQETQYF.

The V and J genes are TRBV18 and TRBJ2-2, with 8 bases that match TRBD2. Germline CDR1 reads KGHSH; CDR2 reads LQKENI. The CDR3 runs to 16 residues. The ends lost 3 bases at V and 1 base at J; junction bases unmatched: 4. Here the CDR3 reads CASSPPGGENTGELFF. CDR3 DNA: TGTGCCAGCTCACCCCCGGGGGGGGAGAACACCGGGGAGCTGTTTTTT. Full variable domain (rest looked up from reference TRBV18 and TRBJ2-2): NAGVMQNPRHLVRRRGQEARLRCSPMKGHSHVYWYRQLPEEGLKFMVYLQKENIIDESGMPKERFSAEFPKEGPSILRIQQVVRGDSAAYFCASSPPGGENTGELFFGEGSRLTVL.

The chain carries TRBV5-4 and TRBJ2-1, with D tentatively TRBD1 (7 bases). The CDR3 has 15 residues. From germline, CDR1 is SGHNT and CDR2 YYREEE (reference sequence). Deletions cut 0 bases from V and 4 bases from J, with 11 bases between. The CDR3 reads CASSLDPGGYNEQFF. The CDR3 DNA reads TGTGCCAGCAGCTTGGACCCAGGGGGGTACAATGAGCAGTTCTTC.

This chain's CDR3 is CASSQRRPGLAVETQYF. The CDR3 nucleotides are TGTGCCAGCAGCCAAAGGCGTCCGGGTCTAGCGGTAGAGACCCAGTACTTC. The chain is built from TRBV3-1 (or the pseudogene TRBV3-2) and TRBJ2-5; the match to TRBD2 covers 7 bases. Germline V gene lookup returns CDR1 LGHDT and CDR2 YNNKEL (reference sequence). V shed 2 bases, J shed 4 bases, and the junction held 13 bases outside the gene matches. The CDR3 is made up of 17 amino acids.

This chain joins TRBV15 and TRBJ2-7; the D is unclear. CDR1 is LNHNV, CDR2 YYDKDF, per germline (reference sequence). The CDR3 loop spans 14 amino acids. The V and J ends lost 0 bases and 6 bases respectively, with 12 bases between them. The CDR3 reads CATSRDMEGGEQYF. The DNA of the CDR3 is TGTGCCACCAGCAGAGATATGGAAGGTGGCGAGCAGTACTTC.

In its sample, this clone was seen a few times. The V call is TRBV6-5, the J call TRBJ2-7, with 8 nucleotides matching TRBD1. V was pared by 9 bases and J by 7 bases, with 8 bases of the junction left unmatched. The CDR3 has 12 amino acids. From germline, CDR1 is MNHEY and CDR2 SVGAGI. CDR3 sequence (DNA): TGTGCCAGTAGGACAGGGCAATTGGAGCAGTACTTC. It translates to CASRTGQLEQYF.

CDR3 in amino acids: CASSSQVFGKLFF. The CDR3 DNA follows: TGTGCCAGCAGTTCACAGGTTTTTGGAAAACTGTTTTTT. This chain connects TRBV28 to TRBJ1-4; D is perhaps TRBD1 (5 bases). The CDR3 loop spans 13 amino acids. The ends were cut back, 4 bases at V and 10 bases at J, with 13 bases in the middle. Germline lookup yields CDR1 MDHEN and CDR2 SYDVKM.

This chain's CDR3 is CASSEAGVRRSLRSTEAFF. For the CDR3, the DNA is TGTGCCAGCAGTGAAGCGGGGGTTCGGAGATCTCTCCGAAGCACTGAAGCTTTCTTT. The gene calls are TRBV6-1 and TRBJ1-1, with D perhaps matching TRBD1 (5 bases). This CDR3 has 19 amino acids. V lost 0 bases and J 4 bases, leaving 24 bases between the germline ends. Germline assignment: CDR1 MNHNS and CDR2 SASEGT.

The V gene is TRBV7-9, the J gene TRBJ2-7; 8 bases are a match to TRBD1. The germline V gene has CDR1 SEHNR and CDR2 FQNEAQ (reference sequence). With V trimmed by 5 bases and J by 2 bases, 5 bases remained unmatched. CDR3 size: 14 residues. The CDR3 DNA is TGTGCCAGCAGCAATCAGGGGGCGCCCTACGAGCAGTACTTC. It encodes CASSNQGAPYEQYF.

This sequence joins TRBV5-8 and TRBJ1-2; D gene ambiguous. Germline loops: CDR1 SGHTS, CDR2 YDEGEE. The CDR3 totals 11 residues. With 0 bases removed from V and 10 bases from J, the gap between germline ends came to 7 bases. The CDR3 protein is CASSLGPHYTF. The CDR3 bases are TGTGCCAGCAGCTTGGGTCCGCACTACACCTTC.

The chain joins TRBV6-5 to TRBJ1-5; D is undetermined. CDR1 is MNHEY and CDR2 is SVGAGI in the germline V gene. Trimming cost V 0 bases and J 0 bases, with 3 bases left between them. The CDR3 is 14 residues long. CDR3: CASSYSNSNQPQHF. The CDR3 nucleotides read TGTGCCAGCAGTTACTCGAATAGCAATCAGCCCCAGCATTTT.

This clone has just a few counts. The chain joins TRBV10-3 to TRBJ1-3; unclear D gene. Trimming stripped 6 bases from V and 0 bases from J, with 12 bases between. This CDR3 contains 15 residues. Germline assignment: CDR1 ENHRY and CDR2 SYGVKD. CDR3 protein: CAIRSGTDSGNTIYF. CDR3 sequence (DNA): TGTGCCATCAGGTCGGGTACAGACTCTGGAAACACCATATATTTT.

The chain couples TRBV19 to TRBJ1-1; no firm D call. This CDR3 region has 14 residues. Germline values: CDR1 LNHDA, CDR2 SQIVND (reference sequence). V was shortened by 2 bases and J by 3 bases, with 10 bases between the two germline ends. This CDR3 is CASSIFREYTEAFF. DNA of the CDR3: TGTGCCAGTAGTATATTCCGGGAGTACACTGAAGCTTTCTTT.

The chain carries TRBV4-2 and TRBJ1-6; 9 nucleotides align to TRBD1. After removal of 3 bases from V and 9 bases from J, the junction contained 9 bases not matched to a gene. Looked up from germline, CDR1 is LGHNA and CDR2 is YNFKEQ. The CDR3 is 16 residues long. CDR3 sequence reads: CASSHIKQGAVSPLHF. The CDR3 bases are TGTGCCAGCAGCCACATAAAACAGGGGGCGGTTTCACCCCTCCACTTT.